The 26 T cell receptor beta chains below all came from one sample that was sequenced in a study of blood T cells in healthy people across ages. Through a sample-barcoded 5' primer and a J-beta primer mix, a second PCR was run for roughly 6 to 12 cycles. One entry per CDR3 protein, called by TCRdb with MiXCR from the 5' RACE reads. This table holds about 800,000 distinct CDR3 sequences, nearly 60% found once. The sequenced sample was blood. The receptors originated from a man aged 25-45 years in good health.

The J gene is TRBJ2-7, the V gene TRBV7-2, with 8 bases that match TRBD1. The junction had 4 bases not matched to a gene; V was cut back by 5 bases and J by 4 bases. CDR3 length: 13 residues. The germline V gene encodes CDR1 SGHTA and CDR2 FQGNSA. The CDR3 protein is CASSVDRVYEQYF. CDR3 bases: TGTGCCAGCAGCGTGGACAGGGTTTACGAGCAGTACTTC.

This CDR3 reads CASSPLRTSGSNEQFF. The CDR3 bases are TGTGCCAGCAGCCCCCTACGGACTAGCGGGTCAAATGAGCAGTTCTTC. The rearrangement links TRBV5-8 to TRBJ2-1, with 11 positions matching TRBD2. V was clipped by 4 bases and J by 7 bases; unmatched bases: 10. CDR3 length equals 16 residues. Germline V gene data show CDR1 as SGHTS and CDR2 as YDEGEE.

The CDR3 sequence: CSVMDSSTDTQYF. In DNA form, the CDR3 reads TGCAGCGTTATGGACTCGAGCACAGATACGCAGTATTTT. V is TRBV29-1 and J is TRBJ2-3; weak D call: TRBD2 (5 bases). Germline V gene lookup returns CDR1 SQVTM and CDR2 ANQGSEA. The CDR3 consists of 13 residues. V was clipped by 5 bases and J by 0 bases, with 9 bases between them.

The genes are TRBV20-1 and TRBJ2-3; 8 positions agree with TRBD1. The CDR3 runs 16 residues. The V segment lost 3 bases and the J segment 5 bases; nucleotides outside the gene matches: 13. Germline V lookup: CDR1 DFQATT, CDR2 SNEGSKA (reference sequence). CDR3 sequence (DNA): TGCAGTGCTAGTCAGGGGGCCCGAAATCAAAAAGATACGCAGTATTTT. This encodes CSASQGARNQKDTQYF.

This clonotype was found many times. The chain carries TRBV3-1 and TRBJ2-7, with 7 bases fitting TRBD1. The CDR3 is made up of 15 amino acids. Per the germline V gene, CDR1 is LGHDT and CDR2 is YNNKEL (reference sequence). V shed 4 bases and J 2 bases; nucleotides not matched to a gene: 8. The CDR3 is CASSPTVGQTYEQYF. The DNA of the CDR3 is TGTGCCAGCAGCCCAACAGTGGGACAGACCTACGAGCAGTACTTC.

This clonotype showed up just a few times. Written as DNA, the CDR3 is TGTGCCAGCAGTTTCCGCCCGCCAGATACGCAGTATTTT. Residues: CASSFRPPDTQYF. The rearrangement joins TRBV12-3 or TRBV12-4 to TRBJ2-3; D remains ambiguous. V was pared by 3 bases and J by 4 bases, with 8 bases between. CDR3 length equals 13 residues.

As DNA, the CDR3 is TGTGCCAGCAAGGGATTATACAATGAGCAGTACTTC. It translates to CASKGLYNEQYF. V usage is TRBV5-5 and J usage is TRBJ2-1; D is uncertain. The J call is uncertain, as TRBJ2-7 better fits the DNA end. Germline assignment: CDR1 SGHKS and CDR2 YYEKEE (reference sequence). The CDR3 loop spans 12 amino acids.

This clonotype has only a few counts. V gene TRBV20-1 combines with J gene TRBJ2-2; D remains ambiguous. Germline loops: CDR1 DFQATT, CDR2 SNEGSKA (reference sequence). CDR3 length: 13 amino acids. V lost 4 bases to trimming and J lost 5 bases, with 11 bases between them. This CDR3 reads CSAKETGTGELFF. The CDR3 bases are TGCAGTGCTAAAGAAACCGGGACCGGGGAGCTGTTTTTT.

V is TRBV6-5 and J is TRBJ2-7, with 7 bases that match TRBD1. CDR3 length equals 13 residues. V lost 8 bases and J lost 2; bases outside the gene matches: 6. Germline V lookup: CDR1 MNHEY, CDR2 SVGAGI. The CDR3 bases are TGTGCCAGCCAGGGGGTAGGCCCCTACGAGCAGTACTTC. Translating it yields CASQGVGPYEQYF.

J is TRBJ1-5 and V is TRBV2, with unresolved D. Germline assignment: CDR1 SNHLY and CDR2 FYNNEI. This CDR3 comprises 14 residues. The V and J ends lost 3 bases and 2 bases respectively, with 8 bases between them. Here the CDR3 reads CASSDIFRNQPQHF. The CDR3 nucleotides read TGTGCCAGCAGTGATATTTTCCGCAATCAGCCCCAGCATTTT.

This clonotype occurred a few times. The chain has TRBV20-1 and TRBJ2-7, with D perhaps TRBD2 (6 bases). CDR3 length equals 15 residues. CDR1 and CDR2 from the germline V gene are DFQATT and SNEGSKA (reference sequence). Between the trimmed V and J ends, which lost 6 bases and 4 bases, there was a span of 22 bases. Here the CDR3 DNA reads TGCAGTGCCACCCCCCTAACGGGGGACCTTTACGAGCAGTACTTC. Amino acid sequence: CSATPLTGDLYEQYF.

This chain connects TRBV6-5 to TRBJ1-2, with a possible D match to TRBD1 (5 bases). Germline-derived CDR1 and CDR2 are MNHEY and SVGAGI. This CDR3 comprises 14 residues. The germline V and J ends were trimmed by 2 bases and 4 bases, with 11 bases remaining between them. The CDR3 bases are TGTGCCAGCAGTTACCTAGGGGTCGGCTATGGCTACACCTTC. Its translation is CASSYLGVGYGYTF.

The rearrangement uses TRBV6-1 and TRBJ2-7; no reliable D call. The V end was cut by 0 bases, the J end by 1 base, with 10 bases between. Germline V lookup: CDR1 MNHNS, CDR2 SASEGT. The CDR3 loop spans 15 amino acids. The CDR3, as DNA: TGTGCCAGCAGTGAAGCGCTCTACACGTCCTACGAGCAGTACTTC. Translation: CASSEALYTSYEQYF.

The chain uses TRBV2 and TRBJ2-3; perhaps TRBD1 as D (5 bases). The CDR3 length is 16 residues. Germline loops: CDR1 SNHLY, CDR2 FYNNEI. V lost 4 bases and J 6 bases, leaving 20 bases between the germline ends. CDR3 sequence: CASSGFLMGPRDTQYF. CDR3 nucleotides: TGTGCCAGCAGTGGATTCCTTATGGGGCCCCGTGATACGCAGTATTTT.

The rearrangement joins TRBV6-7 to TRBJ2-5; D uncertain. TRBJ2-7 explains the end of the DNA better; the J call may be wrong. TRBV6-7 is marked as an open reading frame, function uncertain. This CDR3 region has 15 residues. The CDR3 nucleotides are TGTGCCAGCAGTCCCACAGACACAATGTCCTACGAGCAGTACTTC. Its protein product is CASSPTDTMSYEQYF.

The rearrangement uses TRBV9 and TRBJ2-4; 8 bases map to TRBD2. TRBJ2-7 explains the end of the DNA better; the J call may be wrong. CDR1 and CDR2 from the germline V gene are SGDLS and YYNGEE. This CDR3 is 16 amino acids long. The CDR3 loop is CASSVFSSGSLNEQYF. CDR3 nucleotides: TGTGCCAGCAGCGTATTCTCGAGCGGGAGTTTGAACGAGCAGTACTTC.

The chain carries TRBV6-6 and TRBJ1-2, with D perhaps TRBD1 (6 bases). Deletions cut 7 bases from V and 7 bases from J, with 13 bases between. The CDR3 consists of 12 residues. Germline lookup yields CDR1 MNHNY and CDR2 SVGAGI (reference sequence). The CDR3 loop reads CASTAGERGYTF. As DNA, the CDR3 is TGTGCCAGCACAGCAGGGGAGCGTGGCTACACCTTC.

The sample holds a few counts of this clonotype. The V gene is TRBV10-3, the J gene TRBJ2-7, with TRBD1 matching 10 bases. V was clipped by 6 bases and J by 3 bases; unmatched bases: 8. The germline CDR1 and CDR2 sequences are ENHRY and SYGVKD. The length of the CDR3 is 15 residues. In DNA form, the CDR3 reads TGTGCCATCAGGAAGACAGGGGGCAAACTCTACGAGCAGTACTTC. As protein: CAIRKTGGKLYEQYF.

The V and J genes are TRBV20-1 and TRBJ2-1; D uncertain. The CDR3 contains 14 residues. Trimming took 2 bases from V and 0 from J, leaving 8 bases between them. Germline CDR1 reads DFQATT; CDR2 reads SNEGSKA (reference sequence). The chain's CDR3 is CSARRGGSYNEQFF. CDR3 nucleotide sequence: TGCAGTGCTAGACGAGGTGGCTCCTACAATGAGCAGTTCTTC.

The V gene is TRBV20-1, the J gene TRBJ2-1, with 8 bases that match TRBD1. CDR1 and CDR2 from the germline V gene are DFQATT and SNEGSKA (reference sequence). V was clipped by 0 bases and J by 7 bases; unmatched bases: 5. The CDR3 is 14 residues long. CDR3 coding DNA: TGCAGTGCTAGAGACAGGACAGGGAGAAATGAGCAGTTCTTC. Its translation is CSARDRTGRNEQFF.

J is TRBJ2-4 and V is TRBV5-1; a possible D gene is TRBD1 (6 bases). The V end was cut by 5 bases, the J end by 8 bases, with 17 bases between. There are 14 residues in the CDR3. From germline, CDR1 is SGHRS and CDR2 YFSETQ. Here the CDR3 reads CASRLQGLGDIQYF. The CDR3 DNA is TGCGCCAGCAGGTTACAGGGTTTAGGGGACATTCAGTACTTC.

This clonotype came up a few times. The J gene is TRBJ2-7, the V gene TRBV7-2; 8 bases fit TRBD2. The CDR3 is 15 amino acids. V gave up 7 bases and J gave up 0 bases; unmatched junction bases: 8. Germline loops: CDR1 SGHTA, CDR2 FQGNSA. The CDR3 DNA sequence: TGTGCCAGCACCGGGGGGGCCAAGGGCTCCTACGAGCAGTACTTC. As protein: CASTGGAKGSYEQYF.

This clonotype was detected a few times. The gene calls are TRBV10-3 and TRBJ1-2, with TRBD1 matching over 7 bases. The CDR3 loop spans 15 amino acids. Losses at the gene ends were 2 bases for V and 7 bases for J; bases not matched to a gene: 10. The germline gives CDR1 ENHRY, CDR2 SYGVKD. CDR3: CAISEPETGQIGYTF. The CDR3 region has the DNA TGTGCCATCAGTGAGCCCGAGACAGGGCAGATTGGCTACACCTTC.

As DNA, the CDR3 is TGCAGTGCTAGAGGAATGGGGAAGATCAATCAGCCCCAGCATTTT. Protein product: CSARGMGKINQPQHF. The V and J genes are TRBV20-1 and TRBJ1-5; D call uncertain. V was trimmed by 1 base and J by 3 bases, leaving 13 bases between them. Germline CDR1 DFQATT, CDR2 SNEGSKA (reference sequence). The CDR3 consists of 15 residues.

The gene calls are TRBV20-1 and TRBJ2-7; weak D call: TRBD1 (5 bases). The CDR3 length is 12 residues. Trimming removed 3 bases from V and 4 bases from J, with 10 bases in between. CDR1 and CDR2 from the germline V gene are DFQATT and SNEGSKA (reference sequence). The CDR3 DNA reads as TGCAGTGCTAGGGTTAAGGGGTACGAGCAGTACTTC. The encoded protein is CSARVKGYEQYF.

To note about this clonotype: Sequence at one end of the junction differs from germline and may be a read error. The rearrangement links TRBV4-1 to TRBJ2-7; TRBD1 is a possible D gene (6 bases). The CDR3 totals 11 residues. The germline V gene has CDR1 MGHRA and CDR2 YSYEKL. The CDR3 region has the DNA TGCGTCAGCAGCCAGGGGAACGAGCAGTACTTC. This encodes CVSSQGNEQYF.